This T cell receptor (beta chain) was sequenced in a study of cytomegalovirus exposure and HLA in healthy donors. On the study more broadly: Out of 150 million to 200 million T cells, an earlier analysis found roughly 100 million unique TCR beta sequences in total. A preliminary data release comprised tens of millions of unique TCRs obtained from HLA-typed donors. Findings of the study overall: Across all donors, roughly uniform sequencing depth was an assumption of the presence/absence analyses.

PCR employed 60 Vbeta and 13 Jbeta primers. The data were produced by immunoSEQ multiplex PCR, yet TCRdb's version contains in-frame clones alone and is incomplete. Of around 130,000 clones listed, 70% to 80% are singletons. Trimming shortened V by 2 bases and J by 2 bases, and 18 bases separated the two germline ends. Germline CDR1 is SGHRS and CDR2 is YFSETQ. This CDR3 region has 17 residues. As for this clone: Its antigen is unknown.

The sample consisted of PBMCs. The chain links TRBV5-1 to TRBJ2-3, with D possibly being TRBD2 (6 bases). The sequence was collected from a middle-aged man in good health and CMV-seronegative. CDR3 protein: CASSFGGGRGNTDTQYF. CDR3 bases: TGCGCCAGCAGCTTCGGGGGTGGGAGAGGGAACACAGATACGCAGTATTTT.